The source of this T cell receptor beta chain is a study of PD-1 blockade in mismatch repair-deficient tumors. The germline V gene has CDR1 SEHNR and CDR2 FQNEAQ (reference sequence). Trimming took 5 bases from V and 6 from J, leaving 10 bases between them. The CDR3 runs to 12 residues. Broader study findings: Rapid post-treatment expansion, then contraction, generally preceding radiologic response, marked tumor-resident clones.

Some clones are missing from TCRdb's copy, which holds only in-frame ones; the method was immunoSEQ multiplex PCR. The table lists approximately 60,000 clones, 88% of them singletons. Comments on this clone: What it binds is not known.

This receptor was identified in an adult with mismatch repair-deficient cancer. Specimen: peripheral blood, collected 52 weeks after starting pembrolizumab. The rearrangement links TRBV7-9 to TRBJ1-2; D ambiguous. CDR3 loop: CASSLSNDGYTF. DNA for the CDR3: TGTGCCAGCAGCCTCTCGAACGATGGCTACACCTTC.